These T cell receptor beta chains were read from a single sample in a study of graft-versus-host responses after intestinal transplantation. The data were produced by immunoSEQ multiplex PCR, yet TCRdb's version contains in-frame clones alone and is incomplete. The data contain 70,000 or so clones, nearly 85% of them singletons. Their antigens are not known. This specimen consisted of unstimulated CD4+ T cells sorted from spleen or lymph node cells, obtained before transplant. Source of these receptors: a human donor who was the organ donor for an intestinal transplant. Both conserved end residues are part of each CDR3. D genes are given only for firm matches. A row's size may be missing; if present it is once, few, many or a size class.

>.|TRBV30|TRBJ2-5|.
CAWSLLAGNRETQYF
TGTGCCTGGAGTCTACTAGCAGGGAATCGAGAGACCCAGTACTTC
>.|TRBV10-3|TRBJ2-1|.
CAISPRLSNEQFF
TGTGCCATCAGTCCTAGATTGAGCAATGAGCAGTTCTTC
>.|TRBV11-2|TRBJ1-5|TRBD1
CASSRDRNNQPQHF
TGTGCCAGCAGCCGGGACAGGAACAATCAGCCCCAGCATTTT
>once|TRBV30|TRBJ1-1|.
CAWSPINTEAFF
TGTGCCTGGAGTCCCATCAACACTGAAGCTTTCTTT
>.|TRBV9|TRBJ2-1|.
CASSGNMQGGNEQFF
TGTGCCAGCAGCGGGAACATGCAGGGGGGAAATGAGCAGTTCTTC
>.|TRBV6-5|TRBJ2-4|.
CASSPALLAKNIQYF
TGTGCCAGCAGCCCAGCACTACTAGCCAAAAACATTCAGTACTTC
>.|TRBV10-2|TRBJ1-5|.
CASSESGGINQPQHF
TGCGCCAGCAGTGAGTCAGGAGGGATCAATCAGCCCCAGCATTTT
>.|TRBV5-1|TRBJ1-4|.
CASSLAGTTNEKLFF
TGCGCCAGCAGCTTGGCCGGGACAACTAATGAAAAACTGTTTTTT
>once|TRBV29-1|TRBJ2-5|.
CSVDSGRTQYF
TGCAGCGTTGACAGCGGACGGACCCAGTACTTC
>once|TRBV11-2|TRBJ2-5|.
CASSPSGGVVETQYF
TGTGCCAGCAGCCCGAGTGGAGGGGTGGTTGAGACCCAGTACTTC
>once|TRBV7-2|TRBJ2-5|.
CASSPQRGAPGETQYF
TGTGCCAGCAGCCCACAACGGGGGGCCCCGGGTGAGACCCAGTACTTC
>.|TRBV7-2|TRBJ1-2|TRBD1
CASSSPSTGDGRNYGYTF
TGTGCCAGCAGCTCACCCTCGACAGGGGATGGTAGAAACTATGGCTACACCTTC
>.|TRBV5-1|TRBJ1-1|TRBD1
CASFHPQGRTEAFF
TGCGCCAGCTTCCACCCACAGGGGAGAACTGAAGCTTTCTTT
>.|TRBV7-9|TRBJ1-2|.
CASSLVEGYTF
TGTGCCAGCAGCTTAGTAGAGGGCTACACCTTC
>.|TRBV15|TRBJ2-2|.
CATSRGGGANTGELFF
TGTGCCACCAGCAGAGGAGGGGGTGCGAACACCGGGGAGCTGTTTTTT
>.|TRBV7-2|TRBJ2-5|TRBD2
CASSLWATSAETQYF
TGTGCCAGCAGCTTATGGGCGACTAGCGCTGAGACCCAGTACTTC
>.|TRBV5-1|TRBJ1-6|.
CASSGGQENSPLHF
TGCGCCAGCAGCGGGGGACAAGAGAATTCACCCCTCCACTTT
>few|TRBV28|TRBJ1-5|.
CASSTPLADSQPQHF
TGTGCCAGCAGTACGCCCTTGGCGGATAGTCAGCCCCAGCATTTT
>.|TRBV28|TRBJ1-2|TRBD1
CASQEQNRDRNYGYTF
TGTGCCAGCCAAGAGCAAAACCGGGACAGAAACTATGGCTACACCTTC
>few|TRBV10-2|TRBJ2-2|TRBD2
CASLRLAGTGELFF
TGCGCCAGCTTACGACTAGCGGGGACCGGGGAGCTGTTTTTT
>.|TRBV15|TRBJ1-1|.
CATSRGTRALNTEAFF
TGTGCCACCAGCAGAGGAACGAGGGCTTTGAACACTGAAGCTTTCTTT
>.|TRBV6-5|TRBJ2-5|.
CASSYASGGLYDF
TGTGCCAGCAGTTACGCGTCGGGGGGCCTATACGACTTC
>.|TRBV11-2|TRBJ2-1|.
CASSLGRGYNEQFF
TGTGCCAGCAGCTTAGGCAGGGGCTACAATGAGCAGTTCTTC
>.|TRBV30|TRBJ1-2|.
CAWSPLNYGYTF
TGTGCCTGGAGCCCACTTAACTATGGCTACACCTTC
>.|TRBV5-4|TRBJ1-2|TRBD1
CASSLGGSVTGGPSDYGYTF
TGTGCCAGCAGCTTGGGCGGTTCAGTGACAGGGGGTCCCTCTGACTATGGCTACACCTTC
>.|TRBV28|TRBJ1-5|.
CASSGQGGVNQPQHF
TGTGCCAGCAGTGGCCAGGGCGGGGTCAATCAGCCCCAGCATTTT
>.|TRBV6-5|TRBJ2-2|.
CASSYSRRSNTGELFF
TGTGCCAGCAGTTACTCTCGGCGGAGCAACACCGGGGAGCTGTTTTTT
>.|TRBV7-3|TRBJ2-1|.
CASSLLSGNEQFF
TGTGCCAGCAGCTTATTGTCGGGGAATGAGCAGTTCTTC
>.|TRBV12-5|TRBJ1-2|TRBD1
CASALEPPGQIYGYTF
TGTGCTAGTGCCCTCGAACCTCCGGGACAGATATATGGCTACACCTTC
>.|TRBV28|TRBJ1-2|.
CASSLRGAQGYTF
TGTGCCAGCAGTTTGCGGGGGGCGCAAGGCTACACCTTC
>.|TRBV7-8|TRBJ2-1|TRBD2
CASSLALGGANEQFF
TGTGCCAGCAGCTTAGCGCTCGGGGGGGCAAATGAGCAGTTCTTC
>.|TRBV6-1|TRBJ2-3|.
CASSPTRTLHTQYF
TGTGCCAGCAGTCCAACGCGGACTCTCCATACGCAGTATTTT
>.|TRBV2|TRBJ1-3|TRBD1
CASSRDRGIRDGNTIYF
TGTGCCAGCAGTCGGGACAGGGGGATTCGGGATGGAAACACCATATATTTT
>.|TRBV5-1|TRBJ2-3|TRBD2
CASSDISGGSINTQYF
TGCGCCAGCAGCGATATTAGCGGGGGGAGTATAAATACGCAGTATTTT
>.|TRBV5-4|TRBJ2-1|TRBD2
CASSPPSGSYNEQFF
TGTGCCAGCAGCCCCCCTAGCGGCTCCTACAATGAGCAGTTCTTC
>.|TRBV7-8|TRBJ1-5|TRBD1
CASSLVQGNQPQHF
TGTGCCAGCAGCTTAGTACAGGGGAATCAGCCCCAGCATTTT
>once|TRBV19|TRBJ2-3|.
CASSMDGADTQYF
TGTGCCAGTAGTATGGATGGAGCAGATACGCAGTATTTT
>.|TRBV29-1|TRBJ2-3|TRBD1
CSVEAAGGATDTQYF
TGCAGCGTTGAGGCCGCAGGGGGAGCCACAGATACGCAGTATTTT
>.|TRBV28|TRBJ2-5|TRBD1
CASSFFDRVQETQYF
TGTGCCAGCAGTTTCTTCGACAGGGTCCAAGAGACCCAGTACTTC
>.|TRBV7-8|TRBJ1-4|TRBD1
CASSLSGTGVEKLFF
TGTGCCAGCTCCCTCTCCGGGACAGGGGTTGAAAAACTGTTTTTT
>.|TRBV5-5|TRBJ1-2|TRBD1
CASSSGQGAGYTF
TGTGCCAGCAGCTCGGGACAGGGGGCGGGCTACACCTTC
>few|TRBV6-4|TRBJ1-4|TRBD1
CASSIEQGNNEKLFF
TGTGCCAGCAGCATCGAACAGGGGAATAATGAAAAACTGTTTTTT
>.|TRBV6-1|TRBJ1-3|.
CASDRSSGNTIYF
TGTGCCAGCGACAGGAGCTCTGGAAACACCATATATTTT
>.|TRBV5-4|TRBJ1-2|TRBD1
CASNDRDTSYGYTF
TGTGCCAGCAACGACAGGGATACTAGCTATGGCTACACCTTC
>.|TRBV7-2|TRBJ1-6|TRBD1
CASSDQGDNSPLHF
TGTGCCAGCAGCGACCAGGGGGATAATTCACCCCTCCACTTT
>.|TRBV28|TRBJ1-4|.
CASSLRQIEKLFF
TGTGCCAGCAGCCTCCGACAGATTGAAAAACTGTTTTTT
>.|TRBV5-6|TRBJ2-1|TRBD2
CASSLVTSGEQFF
TGTGCCAGCAGCTTGGTTACTAGCGGGGAGCAGTTCTTC
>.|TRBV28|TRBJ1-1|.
CASNTGWTEAFF
TGTGCCAGCAACACAGGGTGGACTGAAGCTTTCTTT
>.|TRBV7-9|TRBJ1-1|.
CASSLNFGTLNTEAFF
TGTGCCAGCAGCTTAAATTTTGGCACCTTGAACACTGAAGCTTTCTTT
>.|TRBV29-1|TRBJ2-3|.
CSVAAGTLGDTQYF
TGCAGCGTTGCGGCCGGGACTCTGGGAGATACGCAGTATTTT
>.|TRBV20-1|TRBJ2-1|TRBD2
CSATEGRGSFF
TGCAGTGCTACTGAGGGGAGGGGCTCGTTCTTC